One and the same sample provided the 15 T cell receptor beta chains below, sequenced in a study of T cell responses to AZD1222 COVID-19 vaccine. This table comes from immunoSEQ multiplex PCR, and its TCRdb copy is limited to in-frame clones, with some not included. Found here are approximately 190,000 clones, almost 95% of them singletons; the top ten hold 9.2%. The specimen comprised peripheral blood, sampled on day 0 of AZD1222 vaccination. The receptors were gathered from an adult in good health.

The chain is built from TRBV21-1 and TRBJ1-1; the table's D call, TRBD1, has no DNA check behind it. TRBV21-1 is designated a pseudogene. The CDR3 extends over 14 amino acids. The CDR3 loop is CASSNYAGGFEAFF. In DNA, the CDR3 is TGTGCCAGCAGCAACTACGCAGGGGGGTTTGAAGCTTTCTTT.

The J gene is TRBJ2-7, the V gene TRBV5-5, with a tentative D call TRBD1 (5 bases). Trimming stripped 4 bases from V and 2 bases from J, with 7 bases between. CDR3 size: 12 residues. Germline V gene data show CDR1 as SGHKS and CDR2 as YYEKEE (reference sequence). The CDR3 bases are TGTGCCAGCAGCCGGACAACCTACGAGCAGTACTTC. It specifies CASSRTTYEQYF.

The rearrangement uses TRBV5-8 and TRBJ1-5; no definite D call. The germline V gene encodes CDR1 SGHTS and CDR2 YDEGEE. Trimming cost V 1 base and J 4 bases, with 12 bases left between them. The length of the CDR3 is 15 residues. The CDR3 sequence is CASSLKGYRNQPQHF. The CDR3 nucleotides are TGTGCCAGCAGCTTGAAGGGATATCGGAATCAGCCCCAGCATTTT.

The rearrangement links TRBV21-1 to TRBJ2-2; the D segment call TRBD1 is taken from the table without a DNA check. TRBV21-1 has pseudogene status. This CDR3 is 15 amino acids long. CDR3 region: CASSIDRENTGELFF. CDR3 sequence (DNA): TGTGCCAGCAGCATCGACAGGGAGAACACCGGGGAGCTGTTTTTT.

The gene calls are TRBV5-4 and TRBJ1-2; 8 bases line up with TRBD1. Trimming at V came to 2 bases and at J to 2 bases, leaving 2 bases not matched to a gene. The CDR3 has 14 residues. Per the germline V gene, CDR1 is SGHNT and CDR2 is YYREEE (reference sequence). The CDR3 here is CASSFGQGNYGYTF. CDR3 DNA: TGTGCCAGCAGCTTCGGACAGGGAAACTATGGCTACACCTTC.

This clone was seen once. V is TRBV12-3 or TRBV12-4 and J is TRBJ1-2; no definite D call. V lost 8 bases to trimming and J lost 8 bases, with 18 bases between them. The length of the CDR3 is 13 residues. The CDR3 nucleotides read TGTGCCAGCGTCACGCCAGAGAGGAAAGGCTACACCTTC. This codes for CASVTPERKGYTF.

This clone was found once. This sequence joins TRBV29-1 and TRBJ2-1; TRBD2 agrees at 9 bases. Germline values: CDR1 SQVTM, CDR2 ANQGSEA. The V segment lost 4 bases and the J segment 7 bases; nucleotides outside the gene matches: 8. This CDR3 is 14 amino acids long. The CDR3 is CSVAGGRANNEQFF. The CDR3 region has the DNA TGCAGCGTTGCCGGCGGGAGGGCCAATAATGAGCAGTTCTTC.

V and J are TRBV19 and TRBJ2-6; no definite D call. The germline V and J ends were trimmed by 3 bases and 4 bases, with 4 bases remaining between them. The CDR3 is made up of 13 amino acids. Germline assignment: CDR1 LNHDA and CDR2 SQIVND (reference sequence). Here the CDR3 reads CASSIPGANVLTF. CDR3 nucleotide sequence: TGTGCCAGTAGTATCCCCGGGGCCAACGTCCTGACTTTC.

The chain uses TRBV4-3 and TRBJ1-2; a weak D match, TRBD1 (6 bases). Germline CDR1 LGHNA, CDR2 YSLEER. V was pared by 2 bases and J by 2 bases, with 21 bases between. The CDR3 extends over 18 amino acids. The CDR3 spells CASSQRNREEWLNYGYTF. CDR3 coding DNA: TGCGCCAGCAGCCAACGGAACAGGGAAGAATGGCTGAACTATGGCTACACCTTC.

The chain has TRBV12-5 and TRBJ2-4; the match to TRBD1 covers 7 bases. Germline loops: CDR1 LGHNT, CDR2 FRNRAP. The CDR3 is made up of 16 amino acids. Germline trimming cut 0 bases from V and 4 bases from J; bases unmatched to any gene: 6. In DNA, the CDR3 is TGTGCTAGTGGTTTGGTTCTACTGGGACAGAAAAACATTCAGTACTTC. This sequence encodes CASGLVLLGQKNIQYF.

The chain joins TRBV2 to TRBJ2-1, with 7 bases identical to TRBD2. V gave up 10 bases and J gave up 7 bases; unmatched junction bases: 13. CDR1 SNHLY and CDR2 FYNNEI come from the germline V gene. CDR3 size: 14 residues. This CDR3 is CANPLTGGLNEQFF. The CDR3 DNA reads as TGTGCCAACCCGTTAACGGGAGGTCTGAATGAGCAGTTCTTC. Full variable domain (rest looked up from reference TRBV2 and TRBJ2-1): EPEVTQTPSHQVTQMGQEVILRCVPISNHLYFYWYRQILGQKVEFLVSFYNNEISEKSEIFDDQFSVERPDGSNFTLKIRSTKLEDSAMYFCANPLTGGLNEQFFGPGTRLTVL.

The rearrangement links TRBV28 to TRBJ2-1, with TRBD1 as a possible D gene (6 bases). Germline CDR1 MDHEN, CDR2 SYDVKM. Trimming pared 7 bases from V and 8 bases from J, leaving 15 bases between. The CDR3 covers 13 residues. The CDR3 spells CASTPTGPYEQFF. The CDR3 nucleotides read TGTGCCAGCACCCCGACAGGCCCATATGAGCAGTTCTTC.

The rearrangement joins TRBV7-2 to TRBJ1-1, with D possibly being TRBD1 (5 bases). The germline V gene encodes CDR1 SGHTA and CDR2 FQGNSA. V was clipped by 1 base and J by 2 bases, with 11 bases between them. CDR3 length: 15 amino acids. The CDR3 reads CASSLGRQGNTEAFF. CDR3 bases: TGTGCCAGCAGCTTAGGGAGGCAGGGAAACACTGAAGCTTTCTTT.

CDR3 bases: TGTGCCAGCTCACCTTCCGGAAGCAATCAGCCCCAGCATTTT. This codes for CASSPSGSNQPQHF. This sequence joins TRBV18 and TRBJ1-5; D gene uncertain. V lost 3 bases to trimming and J lost 1 base, with 7 bases between them. Germline V gives CDR1 KGHSH, CDR2 LQKENI. This CDR3 contains 14 residues.

The CDR3 loop reads CSVKQGNQPQHF. In nucleotides, the CDR3 is TGCAGCGTTAAACAGGGAAACCAGCCCCAGCATTTT. The gene calls are TRBV29-1 and TRBJ1-5; weak D call: TRBD1 (6 bases). Germline-derived CDR1 and CDR2 are SQVTM and ANQGSEA. CDR3 length equals 12 residues. The V end lost 5 bases, the J end lost 7 bases, and 12 bases lay between the germline ends.